Within the sample, the clone carrying this T cell receptor (beta chain) is medium-sized. Its antigen is as yet unknown. This sample was included in a study of vaccination effects on CD4 cells after COVID-19. TCRdb's table, derived via immunoSEQ multiplex PCR, lists solely in-frame clones and lacks some. The data show some 30,000 clones, with around three quarters seen just once and about 4% held by the top ten. V shed 5 bases and J 8 bases; nucleotides not matched to a gene: 9. This CDR3 is 16 amino acids long. The germline gives CDR1 SEHNR, CDR2 FQNEAQ (reference sequence). Isolating CD4+ T cells followed more than eight days of culture.

The sequences come from CD4+ T cells from PBMCs cultured without peptide, collected before COVID-19 vaccination. The clonotype was recovered from a human donor who received a COVID-19 vaccine. The chain is built from TRBV7-9 and TRBJ1-6; 10 bases are a match to TRBD1. In DNA, the CDR3 is TGTGCCAGCAGCGGCAGGGGACAGGGGAGCCATTCACCCCTCCACTTT. Protein product: CASSGRGQGSHSPLHF.